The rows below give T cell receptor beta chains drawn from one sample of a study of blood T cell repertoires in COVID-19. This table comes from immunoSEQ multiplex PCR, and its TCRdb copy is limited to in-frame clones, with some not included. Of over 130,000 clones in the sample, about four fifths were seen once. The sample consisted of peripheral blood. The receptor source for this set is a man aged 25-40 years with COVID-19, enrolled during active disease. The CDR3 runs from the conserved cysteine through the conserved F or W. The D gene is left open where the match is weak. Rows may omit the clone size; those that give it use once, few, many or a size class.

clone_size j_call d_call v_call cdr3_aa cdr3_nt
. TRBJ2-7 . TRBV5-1 CASSLVEYEQYF TGCGCCAGCAGCTTGGTGGAGTACGAGCAGTACTTC
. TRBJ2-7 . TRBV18 CASSPQSTNYEQYF TGTGCCAGCTCACCACAATCCACAAACTACGAGCAGTACTTC
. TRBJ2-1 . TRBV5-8 CASRPGQYNEQFF TGTGCCAGCAGACCCGGACAGTACAATGAGCAGTTCTTC
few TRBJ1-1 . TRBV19 CASKIRGGHLNTEAFF TGTGCCAGTAAAATAAGGGGAGGACATCTTAACACTGAAGCTTTCTTT
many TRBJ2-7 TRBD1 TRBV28 CASTAAGTGGDEQYF TGTGCCAGCACCGCTGCGGGGACAGGGGGCGACGAGCAGTACTTC
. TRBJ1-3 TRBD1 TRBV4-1 CASSSRQGSGNTIYF TGCGCCAGCAGCTCACGACAGGGATCAGGAAACACCATATATTTT
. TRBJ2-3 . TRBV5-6 CASSLAPGATDTQYF TGTGCCAGCAGCTTGGCCCCGGGAGCGACAGATACGCAGTATTTT
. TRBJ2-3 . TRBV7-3 CASSLRGSTDTQYF TGTGCCAGCAGTCTCAGGGGTAGCACAGATACGCAGTATTTT
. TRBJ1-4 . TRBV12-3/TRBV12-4 CASSSRRAEKLFF TGTGCCAGCAGTTCCAGGCGGGCGGAAAAACTGTTTTTT
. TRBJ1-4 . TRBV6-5 CASGGDATNEKLFF TGTGCCAGCGGAGGGGATGCAACTAATGAAAAACTGTTTTTT
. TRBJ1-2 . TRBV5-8 CASSSTLNYGYTF TGTGCCAGCAGTTCTACTTTGAACTATGGCTACACCTTC
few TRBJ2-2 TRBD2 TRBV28 CASSSGLAGGNTGELFF TGTGCCAGCAGTTCGGGACTAGCGGGAGGGAACACCGGGGAGCTGTTTTTT
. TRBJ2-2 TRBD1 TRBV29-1 CSSRSGGAFGELFF TGCAGCTCCAGATCAGGGGGCGCTTTCGGGGAGCTGTTTTTT
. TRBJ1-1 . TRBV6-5 CASKGHANTEAFF TGTGCCAGCAAGGGACACGCCAACACTGAAGCTTTCTTT
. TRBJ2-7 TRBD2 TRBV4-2 CASSQEVTSGGSSYEQYF TGTGCCAGCAGCCAAGAGGTGACTAGCGGGGGTAGCTCCTACGAGCAGTACTTC
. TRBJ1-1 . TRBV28 CASSSSIQSTWAAFF TGTGCCAGCAGTTCCTCAATCCAGTCGACATGGGCAGCTTTCTTT
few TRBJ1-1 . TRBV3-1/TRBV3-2 CASSNMNTEAFF TGTGCCAGCAGCAACATGAACACTGAAGCTTTCTTT
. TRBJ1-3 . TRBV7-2 CASSFSNTLSGNTIYF TGTGCCAGCAGCTTTTCCAACACGCTCTCTGGAAACACCATATATTTT
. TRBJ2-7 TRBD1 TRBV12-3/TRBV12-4 CASSRGQLYEQYF TGTGCCAGCAGTCGGGGACAGCTCTACGAGCAGTACTTC
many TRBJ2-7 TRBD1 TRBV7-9 CASSQGLGQGSFYEQYF TGTGCCAGCAGCCAAGGCTTAGGACAGGGGAGTTTCTACGAGCAGTACTTC